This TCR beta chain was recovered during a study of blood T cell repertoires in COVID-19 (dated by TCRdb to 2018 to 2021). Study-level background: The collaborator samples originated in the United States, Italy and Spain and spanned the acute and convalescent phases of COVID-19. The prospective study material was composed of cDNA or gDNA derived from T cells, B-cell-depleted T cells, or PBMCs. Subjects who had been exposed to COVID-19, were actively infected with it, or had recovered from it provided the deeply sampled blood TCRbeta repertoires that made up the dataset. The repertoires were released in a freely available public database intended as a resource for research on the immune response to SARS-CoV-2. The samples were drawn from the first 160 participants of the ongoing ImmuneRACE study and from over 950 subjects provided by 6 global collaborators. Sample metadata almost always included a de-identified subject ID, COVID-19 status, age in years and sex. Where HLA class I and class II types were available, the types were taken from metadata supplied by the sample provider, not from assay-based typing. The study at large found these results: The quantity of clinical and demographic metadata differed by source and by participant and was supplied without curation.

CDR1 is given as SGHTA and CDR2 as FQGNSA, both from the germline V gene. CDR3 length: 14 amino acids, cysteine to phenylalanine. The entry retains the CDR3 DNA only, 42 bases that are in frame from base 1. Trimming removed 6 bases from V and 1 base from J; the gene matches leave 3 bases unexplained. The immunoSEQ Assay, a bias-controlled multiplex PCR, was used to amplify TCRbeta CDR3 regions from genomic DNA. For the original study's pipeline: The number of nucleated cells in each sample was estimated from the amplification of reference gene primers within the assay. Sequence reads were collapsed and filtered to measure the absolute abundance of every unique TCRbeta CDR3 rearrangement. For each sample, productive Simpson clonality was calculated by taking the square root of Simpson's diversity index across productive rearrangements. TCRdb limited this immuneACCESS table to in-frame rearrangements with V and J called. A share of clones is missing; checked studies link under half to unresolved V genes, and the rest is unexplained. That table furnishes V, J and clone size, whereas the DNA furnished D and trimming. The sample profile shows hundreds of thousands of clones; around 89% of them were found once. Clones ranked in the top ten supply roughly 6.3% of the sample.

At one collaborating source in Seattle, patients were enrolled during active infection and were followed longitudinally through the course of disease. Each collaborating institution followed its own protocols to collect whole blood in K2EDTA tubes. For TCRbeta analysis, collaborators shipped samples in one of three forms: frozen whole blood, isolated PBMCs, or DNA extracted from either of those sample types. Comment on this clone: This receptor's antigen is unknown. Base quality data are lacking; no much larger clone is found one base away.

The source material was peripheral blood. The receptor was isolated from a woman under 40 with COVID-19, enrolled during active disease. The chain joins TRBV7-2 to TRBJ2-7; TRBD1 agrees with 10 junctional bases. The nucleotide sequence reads TGTGCCAGCAGTTGGGACAGGGGATCCTACGAGCAGTACTTC. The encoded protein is CASSWDRGSYEQYF.